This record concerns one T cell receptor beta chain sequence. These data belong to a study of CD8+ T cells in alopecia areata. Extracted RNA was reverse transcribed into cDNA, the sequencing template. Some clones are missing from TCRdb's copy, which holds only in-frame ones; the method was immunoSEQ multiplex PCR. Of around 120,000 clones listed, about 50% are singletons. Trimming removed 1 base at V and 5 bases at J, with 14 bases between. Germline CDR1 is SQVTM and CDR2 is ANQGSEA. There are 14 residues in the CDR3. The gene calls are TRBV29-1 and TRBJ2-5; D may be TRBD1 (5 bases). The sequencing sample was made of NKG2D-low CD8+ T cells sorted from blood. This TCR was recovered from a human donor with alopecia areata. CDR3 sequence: CSVEGNRLVETQYF. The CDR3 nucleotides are TGCAGCGTTGAAGGGAACAGGCTGGTCGAGACCCAGTACTTC.